Shown below are 3 T cell receptor beta chains from a single sample sequenced in a study of T cell repertoires in cytomegalovirus infection. TCRdb reprocessed the reads with MiXCR, giving one entry per CDR3 protein. Of 800,000 to 950,000 distinct CDR3 sequences in the sample, approximately 32% are singletons; the top ten hold around 11%. These receptors lack a known antigen. Specimen: cultured CD8+ T cells from PBMCs, collected from culture after CMV antigen stimulation. The origin of the receptors is a human donor in good health (CMV status not recorded). Some clones in this sample may be carry-over from other donors' samples.

The gene calls are TRBV12-3 or TRBV12-4 and TRBJ1-2, with no clear D. The CDR3 contains 14 residues. The V end lost 6 bases, the J end lost 1 base, and 12 bases lay between the germline ends. The CDR3 DNA sequence: TGTGCCAGCAGGGCAGGAACGATTAACTATGGCTACACCTTC. This sequence encodes CASRAGTINYGYTF.

This clonotype has a count of ten or more. V usage is TRBV6-2 or TRBV6-3 and J usage is TRBJ2-3; D not certain. The ends were cut back, 6 bases at V and 8 bases at J, with 15 bases in the middle. This CDR3 is built from 13 residues. The germline V gene has CDR1 MNHEY and CDR2 SVGEGT. This CDR3 is CASSSINDFTQYF. DNA of the CDR3: TGTGCCAGCAGCTCAATCAACGATTTTACGCAGTATTTT.

The chain combines TRBV27 with TRBJ1-5; TRBD1 is a possible D gene (6 bases). This CDR3 region has 15 residues. Germline loops: CDR1 MNHEY, CDR2 SMNVEV (reference sequence). Trimming shortened V by 5 bases and J by 2 bases, and 13 bases separated the two germline ends. CDR3 nucleotides: TGTGCCAGCAGTCCTGACAGGCTGGGCAATCAGCCCCAGCATTTT. Translated, it gives CASSPDRLGNQPQHF.